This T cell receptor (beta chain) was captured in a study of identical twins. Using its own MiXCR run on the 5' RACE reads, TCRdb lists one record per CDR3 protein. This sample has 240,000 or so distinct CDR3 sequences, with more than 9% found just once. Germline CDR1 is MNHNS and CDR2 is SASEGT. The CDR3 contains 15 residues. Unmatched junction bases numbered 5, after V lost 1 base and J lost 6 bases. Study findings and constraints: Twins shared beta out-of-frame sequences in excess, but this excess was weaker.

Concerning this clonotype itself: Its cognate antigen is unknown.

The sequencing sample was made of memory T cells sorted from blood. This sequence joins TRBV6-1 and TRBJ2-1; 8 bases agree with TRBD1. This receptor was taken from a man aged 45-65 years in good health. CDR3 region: CASSEGQGRPNEQFF. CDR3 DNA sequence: TGTGCCAGCAGTGAAGGACAGGGGAGGCCCAATGAGCAGTTCTTC.